The T cell receptor beta chain described here comes from a study of blood T cell repertoires in COVID-19. Using immunoSEQ multiplex PCR, the repertoire was profiled, and TCRdb retains in-frame clones only, with some absent. The table records about 110,000 clones, around 82% of them present only once. CDR1 is MNHEY, CDR2 SMNVEV, per germline (reference sequence). This CDR3 has 14 residues. Trimming removed 3 bases at V and 9 bases at J, with 15 bases between. V is TRBV27 and J is TRBJ2-1, with D possibly being TRBD1 (5 bases). The sample was peripheral blood. This TCR derives from a human donor in a cohort sampled during active COVID-19. CDR3 bases: TGTGCCAGCAGTTTGGCAGGGTGGTGGTTTGAGCAGTTCTTC. Translation: CASSLAGWWFEQFF.